The 26 T cell receptor beta chains reported below all come from one sample, sequenced in a study of T cells after yellow fever vaccination. TCRdb used MiXCR to reprocess the 5' RACE reads, holding one entry per CDR3 protein. The sample includes 450,000 to 550,000 distinct CDR3 sequences, roughly a fifth of them seen just once. The input for sequencing was PBMCs, taken less than 25 days after the first yellow fever vaccination. These receptors came from a man between 18 and 29 years old who received the YFV17D yellow fever vaccine.

This clonotype has more than one count but fewer than ten. The V gene is TRBV12-3 or TRBV12-4, the J gene TRBJ1-2, with 8 bases identical to TRBD1. The CDR3 has 16 amino acids. J lost 3 bases, V lost 1 base, and 7 bases had no gene match. The chain's CDR3 is CASSLGLDREDYGYTF. CDR3 nucleotides: TGTGCCAGCAGTTTAGGACTGGACAGGGAGGACTATGGCTACACCTTC.

This clonotype was detected a few times. The chain recombines TRBV10-1 with TRBJ1-1; TRBD1 is a possible D gene (5 bases). Germline loops: CDR1 WNHNN, CDR2 SYGVQD (reference sequence). The CDR3 runs 13 residues. The germline V and J ends were trimmed by 4 bases and 3 bases, with 9 bases remaining between them. CDR3 sequence (DNA): TGCGCCAGCAGTGGACAGTCGGACACTGAAGCTTTCTTT. The encoded protein is CASSGQSDTEAFF.

The genes are TRBV29-1 and TRBJ2-1; a weak D match, TRBD1 (6 bases). The CDR3 covers 10 residues. Germline V gene lookup returns CDR1 SQVTM and CDR2 ANQGSEA. V was clipped by 7 bases and J by 10 bases, with 11 bases between them. This CDR3 is CSGDTGEQFF. The CDR3 bases are TGCAGCGGTGATACAGGGGAGCAGTTCTTC.

This chain's CDR3 is CSATRETQETQYF. DNA of the CDR3: TGCAGTGCTACCCGGGAAACCCAAGAGACCCAGTACTTC. The chain uses TRBV20-1 and TRBJ2-5, with D possibly TRBD2 on 5 matching bases. Germline CDR1 is DFQATT and CDR2 is SNEGSKA (reference sequence). V lost 4 bases, J lost 1 base, and 10 bases lay in between. This CDR3 has 13 amino acids.

This clonotype turned up a few times. V is TRBV5-1 and J is TRBJ1-2, with a possible D match to TRBD1 (5 bases). CDR3 size: 16 residues. Germline CDR1 is SGHRS and CDR2 is YFSETQ. The V end lost 9 bases, the J end lost 8 bases, and 29 bases lay between the germline ends. The CDR3 DNA reads as TGCGCCACCAAGCAGGAGGAGAAAGGGGAAACGGAAGGCTACACCTTC. Its protein product is CATKQEEKGETEGYTF.

The J gene is TRBJ2-7, the V gene TRBV6-2 or TRBV6-3; TRBD2 aligns across 10 bases. Trimming removed 5 bases from V and 6 bases from J; junction bases left unmatched: 4. Germline V lookup: CDR1 MNHEY, CDR2 SVGEGT. There are 13 residues in the CDR3. The CDR3: CASSLAGAPEQYF. DNA for the CDR3: TGTGCCAGCAGTCTAGCGGGGGCACCCGAGCAGTACTTC.

This clonotype showed up many times. The chain combines TRBV20-1 with TRBJ1-1, with a weak D call TRBD1 (6 bases). There are 13 residues in the CDR3. The germline CDR1 and CDR2 sequences are DFQATT and SNEGSKA (reference sequence). Trimming removed 3 bases from V and 0 bases from J, with 8 bases in between. CDR3 loop: CSARGDMNTEAFF. DNA of the CDR3: TGCAGTGCTAGGGGGGACATGAACACTGAAGCTTTCTTT.

This clonotype was observed a handful of times. The rearrangement uses TRBV25-1 and TRBJ2-2; no reliable D call. Trimming removed 2 bases from V and 3 bases from J, with 4 bases in between. CDR1 is MGHDK and CDR2 is SYGVNS in the germline V gene. The CDR3 has 13 residues. Here the CDR3 DNA reads TGTGCCAGCAGTGAACTTTACACCGGGGAGCTGTTTTTT. It yields the protein CASSELYTGELFF.

This clonotype was found a few times. The rearrangement joins TRBV9 to TRBJ1-3; the D is unclear. This CDR3 has 19 amino acids. The germline gives CDR1 SGDLS, CDR2 YYNGEE. Trimming took 3 bases from V and 0 from J, leaving 22 bases between them. CDR3 region: CASSARPSIQHGSGNTIYF. The CDR3 region has the DNA TGTGCCAGCAGCGCAAGACCTTCCATCCAACACGGCTCTGGAAACACCATATATTTT. The variable domain in full, completed from reference TRBV9 and TRBJ1-3, reads DSGVTQTPKHLITATGQRVTLRCSPRSGDLSVYWYQQSLDQGLQFLIQYYNGEERAKGNILERFSAQQFPDLHSELNLSSLELGDSALYFCASSARPSIQHGSGNTIYFGEGSWLTVV.

There are a few counts of this clonotype. The CDR3 carries no conserved terminal phenylalanine or tryptophan, so it likely arises from a read error. It is unclear where the CDR3 begins or ends on the DNA, so no DNA is shown, and the CDR3 is as TCRdb lists it. CDR3 residues: CASSLTARQCA. This sequence joins TRBV7-3 and TRBJ2-7. Germline V lookup: CDR1 SGHTA, CDR2 FQGTGA. The CDR3 is made up of 11 amino acids, end residues included.

This clonotype was recorded a few times. The rearrangement uses TRBV29-1 and TRBJ2-6; D may be TRBD1 (6 bases). The CDR3 totals 16 residues. With 5 bases removed from V and 3 bases from J, the gap between germline ends came to 17 bases. Germline loops: CDR1 SQVTM, CDR2 ANQGSEA. The CDR3 here is CSVRQAPRVGANVLTF. The CDR3 DNA is TGCAGCGTTAGACAGGCCCCAAGGGTTGGGGCCAACGTCCTGACTTTC.

The sample holds a few counts of this clonotype. V usage is TRBV7-2 and J usage is TRBJ1-4; D might be TRBD1 (6 bases). The CDR3 is 15 amino acids. With 5 bases removed from V and 6 bases from J, the gap between germline ends came to 16 bases. Looked up from germline, CDR1 is SGHTA and CDR2 is FQGNSA. Written as DNA, the CDR3 is TGTGCCAGCAGCAGAGCCGGGACAAGGGATGAAAAACTGTTTTTT. It translates to CASSRAGTRDEKLFF.

J is TRBJ2-1 and V is TRBV6-1, with 7 bases matching TRBD2. Per the germline V gene, CDR1 is MNHNS and CDR2 is SASEGT. Losses at the gene ends were 6 bases for V and 0 bases for J; bases not matched to a gene: 8. This CDR3 comprises 16 residues. The CDR3 reads CASRGLAASSYNEQFF. CDR3 bases: TGTGCCAGCAGAGGTCTAGCGGCCAGCTCCTACAATGAGCAGTTCTTC.

This clonotype has more than one count but fewer than ten. The rearrangement links TRBV5-1 to TRBJ1-1, with unresolved D. CDR1 SGHRS and CDR2 YFSETQ come from the germline V gene. The CDR3 covers 12 residues. V was pared by 1 base and J by 5 bases, with 6 bases between. CDR3 nucleotide sequence: TGCGCCAGCAGCTTGTACGATACTGAAGCTTTCTTT. Protein: CASSLYDTEAFF.

This clonotype was observed a handful of times. J is TRBJ1-1 and V is TRBV5-1; 7 positions agree with TRBD1. Germline V lookup: CDR1 SGHRS, CDR2 YFSETQ. This CDR3 is built from 13 residues. Losses at the gene ends were 3 bases for V and 11 bases for J; bases not matched to a gene: 10. The DNA of the CDR3 is TGCGCCAGCAGCTACGGACAGGCTGGAAGGGCTTTCTTT. The encoded protein is CASSYGQAGRAFF.

The chain combines TRBV19 with TRBJ2-7; 10 bases map to TRBD1. The CDR3 runs 15 residues. J was trimmed by 3 bases and V by 6 bases; bases with no gene match: 8. The germline V gene has CDR1 LNHDA and CDR2 SQIVND (reference sequence). The CDR3 is CASSRTGGSHYEQYF. CDR3 nucleotide sequence: TGTGCCAGTAGCAGGACAGGGGGAAGTCACTACGAGCAGTACTTC. Complete variable domain (other parts from reference TRBV19 and TRBJ2-7): DGGITQSPKYLFRKEGQNVTLSCEQNLNHDAMYWYRQDPGQGLRLIYYSQIVNDFQKGDIAEGYSVSREKKESFPLTVTSAQKNPTAFYLCASSRTGGSHYEQYFGPGTRLTVT.

The rearrangement links TRBV5-1 to TRBJ2-2; D is uncertain. V lost 2 bases and J 8 bases, leaving 19 bases between the germline ends. CDR1 and CDR2 (germline): SGHRS, YFSETQ. The CDR3 covers 16 residues. The chain's CDR3 is CASSFGRTGYEGELFF. DNA for the CDR3: TGCGCCAGCAGCTTCGGGCGGACGGGCTACGAAGGGGAGCTGTTTTTT. Based on the CDR3 plus reference TRBV5-1 and TRBJ2-2, the full variable domain is KAGVTQTPRYLIKTRGQQVTLSCSPISGHRSVSWYQQTPGQGLQFLFEYFSETQRNKGNFPGRFSGRQFSNSRSEMNVSTLELGDSALYLCASSFGRTGYEGELFFGEGSRLTVL.

The genes are TRBV20-1 and TRBJ2-5, with a tentative D call TRBD1 (6 bases). CDR1 is DFQATT, CDR2 SNEGSKA, per germline (reference sequence). CDR3 length equals 19 residues. V was trimmed by 5 bases and J by 1 base, leaving 29 bases between them. CDR3 region: CSAVGQSMGIKGPQETQYF. Here the CDR3 DNA reads TGCAGTGCTGTAGGACAGTCGATGGGAATAAAGGGACCCCAAGAGACCCAGTACTTC.

About this clonotype itself: Germline is not matched at one junction end, which may reflect a read error. The chain employs TRBV4-1 and TRBJ1-4; D remains unclear. In germline, CDR1 is MGHRA, CDR2 YSYEKL. This CDR3 is 15 amino acids long. CDR3 nucleotides: TGCGCCAGCAGCCAAGACAACAGATTTAATGAAAAACGGTTTTTT. Its translation is CASSQDNRFNEKRFF.

The sample holds a few counts of this clonotype. CDR3 bases: TGTGCCAGCAGTTTTAAGGGGCTAAGTTCCTACGAGCAGTACTTC. It codes for CASSFKGLSSYEQYF. The chain carries TRBV27 and TRBJ2-7; TRBD1 is a possible D gene (5 bases). Germline V gives CDR1 MNHEY, CDR2 SMNVEV (reference sequence). V lost 3 bases and J lost 1, with 13 bases in between. This CDR3 is 15 amino acids long.

This clonotype occurred a few times. V and J are TRBV20-1 and TRBJ1-1; TRBD1 agrees at 7 bases. Germline V gene data show CDR1 as DFQATT and CDR2 as SNEGSKA (reference sequence). The junction had 3 bases not matched to a gene; V was cut back by 2 bases and J by 3 bases. The CDR3 totals 13 residues. The CDR3 coding sequence is TGCAGTGCTAGATTTACAGGGGACACTGAAGCTTTCTTT. Encoded protein: CSARFTGDTEAFF.

This clonotype was counted between two and nine times. The CDR3 is CASSSGAQETQYF. Here the CDR3 DNA reads TGTGCCAGCAGCTCGGGGGCCCAAGAGACCCAGTACTTC. The chain couples TRBV5-5 to TRBJ2-5; D possibly matches TRBD1 or TRBD2 (6 bases each). The V end was cut by 3 bases, the J end by 1 base, with 7 bases between. Germline V CDR1 and CDR2: SGHKS, YYEKEE (reference sequence). The CDR3 loop spans 13 amino acids.

V is TRBV5-6 and J is TRBJ1-4; no firm D call. The CDR3 sequence is 14 residues long. The germline CDR1 and CDR2 sequences are SGHDT and YYEEEE. The V and J ends lost 2 bases and 10 bases respectively, with 15 bases between them. CDR3 nucleotide sequence: TGTGCCAGCAGCTTAGATCGCGGCCTTGGAAAACTGTTTTTT. Residues: CASSLDRGLGKLFF. The variable domain in full, with the rest retrieved from reference TRBV5-6 and TRBJ1-4, is DAGVTQSPTHLIKTRGQQVTLRCSPKSGHDTVSWYQQALGQGPQFIFQYYEEEERQRGNFPDRFSGHQFPNYSSELNVNALLLGDSALYLCASSLDRGLGKLFFGSGTQLSVL.

The rearrangement links TRBV6-1 to TRBJ2-7; 7 bases fit TRBD1. Germline V lookup: CDR1 MNHNS, CDR2 SASEGT. The CDR3 has 16 amino acids. V trimming: 6 bases; J trimming: 4 bases; junction bases outside the gene matches: 15. The CDR3 loop reads CASRIGGLGVLYEQYF. In DNA form, the CDR3 reads TGTGCCAGCAGAATAGGGGGCCTCGGGGTGTTGTACGAGCAGTACTTC.

This clonotype appeared a few times. The rearrangement joins TRBV7-2 to TRBJ2-5; 7 nucleotides line up with TRBD1. The CDR3 sequence is 14 residues long. CDR1 and CDR2 from the germline V gene are SGHTA and FQGNSA. With 5 bases clipped from V and 7 bases from J, the junction kept 10 bases outside the gene matches. This chain's CDR3 is CASSRYTGAPTQYF. DNA for the CDR3: TGTGCCAGCAGCCGTTATACAGGGGCTCCGACCCAGTACTTC.

This sequence joins TRBV5-1 and TRBJ2-5; 7 positions agree with TRBD2. Trimming removed 5 bases from V and 3 bases from J; junction bases left unmatched: 4. CDR1 and CDR2 (germline): SGHRS, YFSETQ. This CDR3 is 13 amino acids long. Written as DNA, the CDR3 is TGCGCCAGCAGTACTAGCGTGAAAGAGACCCAGTACTTC. Its translation is CASSTSVKETQYF.